This T cell receptor (beta chain) derives from a study of T cells in Graves' hyperthyroidism and ophthalmopathy (dated by TCRdb to about 2019). In the study overall: Peripheral blood was sampled at the time of initial diagnosis, prior to any treatment. TCR V-J signatures able to tell the groups apart were searched for in a discovery cohort of 100 patients, of whom 43 had Graves' ophthalmopathy and 57 had stable Graves' hyperthyroidism. An independent validation cohort of about 19 hyperthyroidism patients and 15 or so patients who later progressed to ophthalmopathy tested prospective prediction of ophthalmopathy. After sampling, hyperthyroidism patients received methimazole starting at 30 mg daily, and ophthalmopathy patients received high-dose intravenous methylprednisolone. For training and testing, the 95 to 100 patients in the discovery cohort were randomly divided in a 7:3 ratio. The paper describes TCR Vbeta CDR3 sequencing of more than 120 peripheral blood samples, made up of roughly 40 ophthalmopathy patients, 70 to 75 hyperthyroidism patients and 17 progressor patients. In addition, the study compared T-cell repertoires in thyroid tissue and in blood from a handful of Graves' hyperthyroidism patients.

CDR1 is given as SGHAT and CDR2 as FQDESV, both from the germline V gene (reference sequence). V ends up 4 bases short and J 4 bases short, with an unmatched junction base count of 4. From cysteine to phenylalanine, the CDR3 is 14 amino acids long. Of all the DNA, just the CDR3 is kept, 42 bases in frame from base 1. Hyperthyroidism patients were newly diagnosed, had a disease duration of under 2 months, and were aged 18 to 65 years. The study excluded patients with uncontrolled infections, other autoimmune diseases, pregnancy or lactation. Clinical symptoms, serum thyroxine and TRAb, thyroid ultrasound, and orbital computed tomography formed the basis for the diagnoses. Blood from progressor patients was drawn when they were first diagnosed with hyperthyroidism, before any ophthalmopathy symptoms appeared. PBMCs were isolated from about 10 ml of fresh peripheral blood by Ficoll-Paque density gradient centrifugation. Progressor patients were defined as those initially diagnosed with Graves' hyperthyroidism in whom ophthalmopathy developed during follow-up. Total RNA was extracted using Trizol reagent, and RNA quality was assessed on an Agilent 2100 Bioanalyzer.

The TCR beta CDR3 regions were amplified from the RNA transcripts. The first round of RT-PCR for the TCR CDR3 was performed with the HTBI primer set and the Qiagen OneStep RT-PCR kit. The libraries were constructed in a second round of multiplex PCR and then size-selected and purified. Libraries were sequenced paired-end with 100 bp reads on an Illumina HiSeq2000. The authors' pipeline ran thus. SOAPnuke was used to process the raw data, with reads discarded if the reads contained adapters or uncalled bases, had a mean Phred below 15, or lacked an exact constant-primer or identifier match. COPE v1.2.5 was used to merge the high-quality paired reads, and each unique nucleotide sequence was defined as a clonotype. Clonotypes were aligned to IMGT TRBV, TRBD and TRBJ reference segments using MiTCR v1.1. The analysis was restricted to V-J combinations with a frequency above 0.0001, which together covered 99% to 99.2% of the repertoires. A TCS score was defined as the ratio between F50 (clonal expansion) and ExV (chaos), using BLOSUM62-based TCRdist between CDR3 peptides within each V-J. Welch's t-statistics and random forest reduced some 510 V-J features to around 14, which were used in a naive Bayes classifier (R e1071). The raw public reads went through TCRdb reprocessing: fastp at Q25, MiXCR clone calling, in-frame beta chains kept. Rows with a matching CDR3 protein are joined into one entry that keeps the most common DNA and genes. The V and J calls, along with clone size, are taken from TCRdb and not from the paper's own processing. Here the sample has around 300,000 distinct CDR3 sequences; about 14% occur a single time. The ten largest account for 6.5% to 10% of the sample.

In its sample, this clonotype was seen many times. Its antigen is unknown. No quality values exist for individual bases; no much larger clone is one base distant. Paper-wide results and their limitations: In validation, the model predicted progression to ophthalmopathy with approximately 71% sensitivity and around 72% specificity, a median of around 6.6 months before onset. Sample size was not statistically predetermined, and blinding of investigators to group allocation was not performed. Most expanded thyroid clonotypes (frequency above 0.001) were also detected in blood, a finding suggesting that blood repertoires may reflect thyroid immune responses. A 13 V-J signature model separated ophthalmopathy from stable hyperthyroidism, with 87.88% sensitivity and about 81% specificity in cross-validation and 80%/75% in testing.

Sequenced sample: blood. The chain is assembled from TRBV11-1 and TRBJ2-1; a stretch of 7 junction bases matches TRBD1. This sequence was found in a woman in her twenties or thirties with Graves' hyperthyroidism that later progressed to Graves' ophthalmopathy. The CDR3 region: CASSYDRAYNEQFF. The DNA sequence reads TGTGCCAGCAGCTACGACAGGGCTTACAATGAGCAGTTCTTC.